This entry lists 27 T cell receptor beta chains sequenced from one sample in a study of T cell responses to AZD1222 COVID-19 vaccine (dated by TCRdb to the early 2020s). The library was prepared using the immunoSEQ multiplex PCR assay. TCRdb holds this immuneACCESS table with in-frame rearrangements only. Some clones are missing; in checked studies, unresolved V genes explain under half, and the rest has no known cause. In this sample the table shows about 81,000 clones, about 92% of which occur a single time. 5.2% of the sample goes to the ten largest clones. Per the publication, the time point label means: baseline before first vaccination. This material consisted of peripheral blood, taken on day 0 of AZD1222 vaccination. Source of these receptors: an adult in good health.

The rearrangement uses TRBV28 and TRBJ2-7; D is uncertain. Germline CDR1 is MDHEN and CDR2 is SYDVKM. V dropped 2 bases and J dropped 1 base, with 6 bases sitting between them. CDR3 length: 13 residues. CDR3 in amino acids: CASSLRHSYEQYF. For the CDR3, the DNA is TGTGCCAGCAGTTTACGGCATTCCTACGAGCAGTACTTC.

The chain is built from TRBV28 and TRBJ2-7; 7 bases match TRBD1. CDR1 and CDR2 from the germline V gene are MDHEN and SYDVKM. This CDR3 region has 15 residues. The ends lost 4 bases at V and 3 bases at J; junction bases unmatched: 9. CDR3 DNA sequence: TGTGCCAGCAGTTCCCCAGGGGGAACTAACTACGAGCAGTACTTC. Translating it yields CASSSPGGTNYEQYF. The full variable domain, with the rest looked up from reference TRBV28 and TRBJ2-7, is DVKVTQSSRYLVKRTGEKVFLECVQDMDHENMFWYRQDPGLGLRLIYFSYDVKMKEKGDIPEGYSVSREKKERFSLILESASTNQTSMYLCASSSPGGTNYEQYFGPGTRLTVT.

V is TRBV25-1 and J is TRBJ1-6; 9 bases are shared with TRBD1. CDR1 is MGHDK and CDR2 is SYGVNS in the germline V gene. The trim removed 3 bases at V and 7 bases at J, leaving 7 bases unmatched. This CDR3 comprises 16 residues. CDR3 nucleotides: TGTGCCAGCAGTGACCGAACAGGGGGCAAGAATTCACCCCTCCACTTT. Encoded protein: CASSDRTGGKNSPLHF.

This clone was seen just once. The DNA for the CDR3 is TGTGCCAGCAGCCCGGGCGGTTTGGGGGAAAACGGCTACACCTTC. It yields the protein CASSPGGLGENGYTF. V is TRBV5-6 and J is TRBJ1-2, with D maybe TRBD1 (5 bases). CDR1 and CDR2 (germline): SGHDT, YYEEEE. This CDR3 comprises 15 residues. V was cut by 4 bases and J by 8 bases, with 21 bases left in between.

J is TRBJ1-2 and V is TRBV3-1 (or the pseudogene TRBV3-2); TRBD1 might be the D (5 bases). Trimming left V 2 bases short and J 7 bases short, with 11 bases between. The CDR3 spans 13 residues. CDR1 LGHDT and CDR2 YNNKEL come from the germline V gene (reference sequence). The CDR3: CASSQRGGSGYTF. The CDR3 DNA reads TGTGCCAGCAGCCAACGGGGGGGTAGTGGCTACACCTTC.

A single count supports this clone. The chain employs TRBV30 and TRBJ1-4; D remains unclear. V lost 3 bases and J 5 bases, leaving 10 bases between the germline ends. This CDR3 comprises 13 residues. Germline lookup yields CDR1 GTSNPN and CDR2 SVGIG (reference sequence). DNA for the CDR3: TGTGCCTGGAGGATGGGTTTAAATGAAAAACTGTTTTTT. Protein sequence: CAWRMGLNEKLFF.

This clone was detected a few times. The genes are TRBV19 and TRBJ2-1; D is unclear. V was trimmed by 6 bases and J by 4 bases, leaving 4 bases between them. The germline V gene encodes CDR1 LNHDA and CDR2 SQIVND (reference sequence). The CDR3 consists of 11 residues. CDR3 in DNA: TGTGCCAGTAGCACATACAATGAGCAGTTCTTC. Protein: CASSTYNEQFF.

CDR3 sequence: CASSFRSRGEQYF. The CDR3, as DNA: TGTGCCAGCAGTTTTCGTAGCCGCGGCGAGCAGTACTTC. This chain connects TRBV28 to TRBJ2-7; D uncertain. Trimming stripped 3 bases from V and 6 bases from J, with 12 bases between. Germline values: CDR1 MDHEN, CDR2 SYDVKM. The CDR3 loop spans 13 amino acids.

The rearrangement links TRBV27 to TRBJ2-7; a possible D gene is TRBD1 (5 bases). The ends were cut back, 3 bases at V and 4 bases at J, with 13 bases in the middle. Germline V gives CDR1 MNHEY, CDR2 SMNVEV (reference sequence). There are 14 residues in the CDR3. CDR3 protein: CASSFFWGLYEQYF. DNA of the CDR3: TGTGCCAGCAGTTTTTTTTGGGGCCTTTACGAGCAGTACTTC.

This sequence joins TRBV7-3 and TRBJ2-2, with D unresolved. The CDR3 length is 13 residues. Trimming shortened V by 5 bases and J by 5 bases, and 9 bases separated the two germline ends. Germline V gene lookup returns CDR1 SGHTA and CDR2 FQGTGA. Here the CDR3 reads CASSQGRTGELFF. The CDR3, as DNA: TGTGCCAGCAGCCAAGGGCGTACCGGGGAGCTGTTTTTT.

V is TRBV2 and J is TRBJ1-6; no definite D call. V was clipped by 1 base and J by 10 bases, with 11 bases between them. From germline, CDR1 is SNHLY and CDR2 FYNNEI. The CDR3 has 14 amino acids. Here the CDR3 DNA reads TGTGCCAGCAGTGAAGGGGTGGGGAGATCACCCCTCCACTTT. Translating gives CASSEGVGRSPLHF.

This clone turned up a few times. V gene TRBV5-1 combines with J gene TRBJ2-2, with D uncertain. Trimming cost V 0 bases and J 1 base, with 4 bases left between them. The CDR3 loop spans 14 amino acids. Germline V CDR1 and CDR2: SGHRS, YFSETQ. The CDR3 loop is CASSLVQNTGELFF. In DNA form, the CDR3 reads TGCGCCAGCAGCTTGGTTCAGAACACCGGGGAGCTGTTTTTT.

This clone occurred once. The chain links TRBV7-8 to TRBJ1-1, with D tentatively TRBD1 (6 bases). Trimming left V 5 bases short and J 1 base short, with 14 bases between. CDR1 is SGHVS and CDR2 is FQNEAQ in the germline V gene. The CDR3 sequence is 15 residues long. The chain's CDR3 is CASSTRQVRNTEAFF. Written as DNA, the CDR3 is TGTGCCAGCAGCACCCGACAGGTTAGGAACACTGAAGCTTTCTTT. The full variable domain, its missing parts supplied by reference TRBV7-8 and TRBJ1-1, is GAGVSQSPRYKVAKRGQDVALRCDPISGHVSLFWYQQALGQGPEFLTYFQNEAQLDKSGLPSDRFFAERPEGSVSTLKIQRTQQEDSAVYLCASSTRQVRNTEAFFGQGTRLTVV.

This chain uses TRBV7-2 with TRBJ2-1; D is unclear. The CDR3 length is 14 residues. V was cut by 2 bases and J by 3 bases, with 8 bases left in between. Germline assignment: CDR1 SGHTA and CDR2 FQGNSA. The CDR3 nucleotides read TGTGCCAGCAGCTTATATTGGGGCTACAATGAGCAGTTCTTC. Its protein is CASSLYWGYNEQFF.

V usage is TRBV9 and J usage is TRBJ1-4, with TRBD1 as a possible D gene (5 bases). There are 14 residues in the CDR3. Per the germline V gene, CDR1 is SGDLS and CDR2 is YYNGEE. Deletions cut 4 bases from V and 4 bases from J, with 11 bases between. The CDR3 loop reads CASSPAGLNEKLFF. Here the CDR3 DNA reads TGTGCCAGCAGCCCGGCGGGGCTTAATGAAAAACTGTTTTTT.

To note about this clone: Mismatch with germline at one junction end may stem from a read error. The chain couples TRBV7-7 to TRBJ2-1; D unclear. Germline CDR1 SSHAT, CDR2 FNYEAQ (reference sequence). The length of the CDR3 is 15 residues. CDR3: CASSLVAGAYNEQFF. CDR3 nucleotides: TGTGCTAGCAGCTTAGTGGCCGGAGCCTACAATGAGCAGTTCTTC.

The V and J genes are TRBV6-1 and TRBJ1-2; possible D gene TRBD1, 6 bases. CDR3 length: 15 amino acids. The germline CDR1 and CDR2 sequences are MNHNS and SASEGT. Trimming removed 2 bases from V and 1 base from J, with 11 bases in between. Here the CDR3 DNA reads TGTGCCAGCAGTGAACCCAGGGGCGGTAACTATGGCTACACCTTC. Translated: CASSEPRGGNYGYTF.

This chain joins TRBV9 and TRBJ2-2; D perhaps matches TRBD2 (6 bases). Germline loops: CDR1 SGDLS, CDR2 YYNGEE. The length of the CDR3 is 13 residues. Trimming left V 4 bases short and J 4 bases short, with 8 bases between. The CDR3 is CASSLGGTGELFF. As DNA, the CDR3 is TGTGCCAGCAGCCTCGGGGGCACCGGGGAGCTGTTTTTT.

This sequence joins TRBV19 and TRBJ2-3; D unresolved. The CDR3 has 12 amino acids. The germline V gene has CDR1 LNHDA and CDR2 SQIVND (reference sequence). Trimming removed 6 bases from V and 4 bases from J, with 8 bases in between. CDR3 protein: CASSHRSDTQYF. The DNA of the CDR3 is TGTGCCAGTAGCCACCGATCAGATACGCAGTATTTT.

The V gene is TRBV4-2, the J gene TRBJ1-3, with D unresolved. V was trimmed by 0 bases and J by 0 bases, leaving 3 bases between them. The CDR3 spans 14 residues. From germline, CDR1 is LGHNA and CDR2 YNFKEQ. CDR3 amino acids: CASSQESSGNTIYF. The CDR3 DNA reads as TGTGCCAGCAGCCAAGAAAGCTCTGGAAACACCATATATTTT.

The rearrangement uses TRBV10-3 and TRBJ2-1; 10 bases match TRBD2. The CDR3 runs to 16 residues. Germline CDR1 ENHRY, CDR2 SYGVKD. V was clipped by 6 bases and J by 5 bases; unmatched bases: 10. In DNA, the CDR3 is TGTGCCATCAGCGGACTAGGACTAGCGGCCCACAATGAGCAGTTCTTC. Its translation: CAISGLGLAAHNEQFF.

This sequence joins TRBV28 and TRBJ1-5; 10 nucleotides agree with TRBD1. Germline assignment: CDR1 MDHEN and CDR2 SYDVKM. The CDR3 extends over 14 amino acids. V lost 5 bases to trimming and J lost 11 bases; unmatched junction nucleotides: 9. For the CDR3, the DNA is TGTGCCAGCAGTCTCGGACAGGGGGGGAGAGCCCAGCATTTT. Amino acids: CASSLGQGGRAQHF.

As DNA, the CDR3 is TGTGCCAGCAGTTACGTCGACCTGAACACTGAAGCTTTCTTT. Translating it yields CASSYVDLNTEAFF. This chain links TRBV6-2 or TRBV6-3 with TRBJ1-1, with D unresolved. CDR1 MNHEY and CDR2 SVGEGT come from the germline V gene. The V end lost 2 bases, the J end lost 0 bases, and 7 bases lay between the germline ends. The CDR3 has 14 residues.

This clone has just one count. The chain links TRBV5-1 to TRBJ2-3, with 11 bases matching TRBD2. Germline V gives CDR1 SGHRS, CDR2 YFSETQ. CDR3 length equals 18 residues. V was clipped by 4 bases and J by 0 bases; unmatched bases: 10. CDR3 in amino acids: CASSVTGASGRSTDTQYF. In DNA, the CDR3 is TGCGCCAGCAGCGTGACAGGGGCTAGCGGGAGGAGCACAGATACGCAGTATTTT. Full variable domain (remainder filled in from reference TRBV5-1 and TRBJ2-3): KAGVTQTPRYLIKTRGQQVTLSCSPISGHRSVSWYQQTPGQGLQFLFEYFSETQRNKGNFPGRFSGRQFSNSRSEMNVSTLELGDSALYLCASSVTGASGRSTDTQYFGPGTRLTVL.

The V call is TRBV11-2, the J call TRBJ1-6, with TRBD1 matching 7 bases. CDR3 length: 16 amino acids. Germline V gene lookup returns CDR1 SGHAT and CDR2 FQNNGV. V shed 4 bases, J shed 4 bases, and the junction held 7 bases outside the gene matches. CDR3 sequence (DNA): TGTGCCAGCAGCTCGGACAGGTTGGAGTATAATTCACCCCTCCACTTT. Protein product: CASSSDRLEYNSPLHF.

V and J are TRBV13 and TRBJ2-2, with D maybe TRBD2 (6 bases). This CDR3 has 15 residues. The ends were cut back, 10 bases at V and 7 bases at J, with 22 bases in the middle. Germline loops: CDR1 PRHDT, CDR2 FYEKMQ (reference sequence). CDR3 protein: CATSIRGRGIGELFF. The CDR3 DNA reads TGTGCCACCTCGATCCGGGGGAGAGGTATCGGGGAGCTGTTTTTT.

CDR3 coding DNA: TGTGCCAGCAGTACTGGACAGGGTCCGTTCTTC. It encodes CASSTGQGPFF. This chain connects TRBV6-6 to TRBJ2-1; 8 bases fit TRBD1. CDR1 is MNHNY and CDR2 is SVGAGI in the germline V gene (reference sequence). The CDR3 loop spans 11 amino acids. The V segment lost 5 bases and the J segment 15 bases; nucleotides outside the gene matches: 6.